This T cell receptor (beta chain) is drawn from a study of shared clonotypes between healthy human individuals. Study results and caveats: Clonotype sharing levels among donors were expected to vary with sequencing depth. What naive subsets generally showed was a larger estimated richness than memory subsets showed. Among non-shared clonotypes, generation probabilities were lower than among those shared by all four donors.

Naive CD8 cells were CD45RO-negative, positively selected for CCR7, excluding terminally differentiated effector memory CD45RA+ cells. As concerns this clone: Its antigen remains unknown.

Here immunoSEQ multiplex PCR was the method, and the copy in TCRdb shows in-frame clones only, minus some. The sample holds around 2.1 million clones, around 93% seen once. This sequence was found in a man younger than 35 in good health. Some clones in this sample may be carry-over from other donors' samples. The sequenced sample was naive CD8+ T cells from PBMCs.

Here the CDR3 DNA reads TGTGCCAGCAGTCCGGTGGGTGGGATGGGGGATAACTATGGCTACACCTTC. Amino acid sequence: CASSPVGGMGDNYGYTF. The chain has TRBV27 and TRBJ1-2; TRBD1 is a possible D gene (5 bases). With 5 bases removed from V and 1 base from J, the gap between germline ends came to 20 bases. CDR1 is MNHEY and CDR2 is SMNVEV in the germline V gene (reference sequence). The CDR3 loop spans 17 amino acids.